These T cell receptor beta chains were read from a single sample in a study of CD4+ T cells in melanoma. Sequenced by immunoSEQ multiplex PCR; TCRdb stores in-frame clones only, minus some. This sample has about 140,000 clones, with about 90% found just once. These receptors all stem from a human donor with melanoma. CDR3s include the opening cysteine and the closing phenylalanine or tryptophan. A D gene is named only where the DNA matches it firmly. Size is omitted from some rows. Given values are once, few, many or a class for expanded clones.

>-|TRBV30|TRBJ1-6|-
CAWSGQGDSPLHF
TGTGCCTGGAGCGGGCAGGGAGATTCACCCCTCCACTTT
>-|TRBV4-2|TRBJ1-4|-
CASSQEGRDREKLFF
TGTGCCAGCAGCCAAGAAGGAAGGGATCGGGAAAAACTGTTTTTT
>-|TRBV4-1|TRBJ2-6|-
CASSQRVTGANVLTF
TGCGCCAGCAGCCAGAGGGTTACTGGGGCCAACGTCCTGACTTTC
>-|TRBV30|TRBJ1-3|-
CAWSYHRVKAGNTIYF
TGTGCCTGGAGTTACCACAGGGTGAAGGCTGGAAACACCATATATTTT
>-|TRBV15|TRBJ1-4|-
CATSRESLSFGYNEKLFF
TGTGCCACCAGCAGAGAATCCTTGTCGTTCGGTTATAATGAAAAACTGTTTTTT
>-|TRBV29-1|TRBJ1-2|-
CSVDVSGGRTPNYGYTF
TGCAGCGTTGACGTCTCCGGGGGACGGACTCCTAACTATGGCTACACCTTC
>TRBD1|TRBV9|TRBJ1-1|-
CASSPTGVGNTEAFF
TGTGCCAGCAGCCCGACAGGGGTGGGGAACACTGAAGCTTTCTTT
>-|TRBV5-1|TRBJ1-1|-
CASSSQGNTEAFF
TGCGCCAGCAGCTCTCAGGGGAACACTGAAGCTTTCTTT
>-|TRBV5-6|TRBJ2-5|-
CASSFGSSLKTQYF
TGTGCCAGCAGCTTTGGTTCCAGTCTGAAGACCCAGTACTTC
>-|TRBV7-8|TRBJ2-7|-
CASSLISRVGYEQYF
TGTGCCAGCAGTTTAATATCTAGAGTGGGATACGAGCAGTACTTC
>-|TRBV5-6|TRBJ1-4|-
CASSLTYKQGLNEKLFF
TGTGCCAGCAGCTTAACTTATAAACAGGGATTAAATGAAAAACTGTTTTTT
>-|TRBV18|TRBJ1-1|-
CASSVTGNTEAFF
TGTGCCAGCTCAGTCACAGGGAACACTGAAGCTTTCTTT
>-|TRBV6-5|TRBJ2-3|-
CASRSSGGPDTQYF
TGTGCCAGCAGATCCTCGGGGGGCCCGGATACGCAGTATTTT
>-|TRBV6-5|TRBJ1-1|-
CANSYGYFGNTEAFF
TGTGCCAACAGTTACGGATATTTCGGCAACACTGAAGCTTTCTTT
>-|TRBV5-1|TRBJ1-1|-
CASTLDGGIGTEAFF
TGCGCCAGCACCCTAGACGGGGGTATAGGCACTGAAGCTTTCTTT
>-|TRBV29-1|TRBJ1-2|once
CSVDGGGTGYTF
TGCAGCGTTGACGGCGGGGGCACTGGCTACACCTTC
>TRBD1|TRBV11-2|TRBJ1-2|-
CASSPAGGHYGYTF
TGTGCCAGCAGCCCCGCAGGGGGCCACTATGGCTACACCTTC
>TRBD2|TRBV5-1|TRBJ2-7|-
CASSWTSGAGAEQYF
TGCGCCAGCAGCTGGACTAGCGGGGCAGGCGCCGAGCAGTACTTC
>-|TRBV6-1|TRBJ1-5|-
CASSDILEQPQHF
TGTGCCAGCAGTGATATATTGGAGCAGCCCCAGCATTTT
>-|TRBV6-1|TRBJ2-7|-
CASSPGLLSYEQYF
TGTGCCAGCAGTCCGGGACTCCTCTCCTACGAGCAGTACTTC
>-|TRBV10-3|TRBJ2-7|-
CATAHSIYEQYF
TGTGCCACCGCCCACTCCATCTACGAGCAGTACTTC
>TRBD2|TRBV19|TRBJ2-7|-
CASSIRRTSGGGSYEQYF
TGTGCCAGTAGTATACGGCGGACTAGCGGGGGGGGCTCCTACGAGCAGTACTTC
>-|TRBV7-9|TRBJ1-2|-
CASSFPTEIRGYTF
TGTGCCAGCAGCTTTCCGACGGAGATTAGAGGCTACACCTTC
>-|TRBV5-6|TRBJ2-5|-
CASSLAGWGAQTQYF
TGTGCCAGCAGCTTGGCGGGATGGGGCGCGCAGACCCAGTACTTC
>TRBD1|TRBV5-8|TRBJ1-5|-
CASSVQGGWGNQPQHF
TGTGCCAGCAGCGTGCAAGGGGGCTGGGGCAATCAGCCCCAGCATTTT
>-|TRBV7-9|TRBJ1-3|-
CASSSGNTIYF
TGTGCCAGCAGCTCCGGAAACACCATATATTTT
>-|TRBV10-3|TRBJ2-1|-
CAISEVVKTNEQFF
TGTGCCATCAGTGAAGTAGTCAAGACCAATGAGCAGTTCTTC
>-|TRBV27|TRBJ2-2|-
CATSDDKDAGELFF
TGTGCCACCTCGGATGACAAGGACGCCGGGGAGCTGTTTTTT
>TRBD1|TRBV5-6|TRBJ2-1|-
CASSRYPGQGRDEQFF
TGTGCCAGCAGCCGATATCCGGGACAGGGGCGCGATGAGCAGTTCTTC
>-|TRBV2|TRBJ1-4|-
CASTATGRGEKLFF
TGTGCCAGCACGGCAACGGGCAGGGGCGAAAAACTGTTTTTT
>-|TRBV29-1|TRBJ2-1|once
CSVARGGGRAYNEQFF
TGCAGCGTTGCTCGGGGAGGGGGGAGGGCCTACAATGAGCAGTTCTTC
>-|TRBV19|TRBJ2-3|-
CASSPRTYIVTDTQYF
TGTGCCAGTAGTCCCCGGACCTACATCGTCACAGATACGCAGTATTTT
>-|TRBV19|TRBJ1-2|-
CASSSRPGALTF
TGTGCCAGTAGTTCCAGGCCAGGGGCCCTCACCTTC
>TRBD1|TRBV6-6|TRBJ1-1|-
CASSPGQGSSATEAFF
TGTGCCAGCAGTCCCGGACAGGGTTCCAGCGCCACTGAAGCTTTCTTT
>-|TRBV30|TRBJ2-3|-
CAWSVQGSQYF
TGTGCCTGGAGTGTACAGGGTTCGCAGTATTTT
>-|TRBV5-1|TRBJ2-7|-
CASSSGLQQYF
TGCGCCAGCAGCTCAGGATTGCAGCAGTACTTC
>TRBD1|TRBV5-5|TRBJ1-2|-
CASSLPGQGYGYTF
TGTGCCAGCAGCCTTCCGGGACAGGGATATGGCTACACCTTC
>TRBD1|TRBV19|TRBJ1-6|-
CASRNDRGNSPLHF
TGTGCCAGTAGGAACGACAGGGGTAATTCACCCCTCCACTTT
>TRBD2|TRBV5-1|TRBJ2-3|-
CASNKFAGGLGTDTQYF
TGCGCCAGCAACAAATTCGCGGGGGGGCTCGGCACAGATACGCAGTATTTT
>TRBD1|TRBV9|TRBJ1-2|-
CASSVSTGGRSGYTF
TGTGCCAGCAGCGTGTCCACAGGGGGCCGTAGTGGCTACACCTTC
>TRBD1|TRBV4-2|TRBJ1-2|-
CASSQELRQGRGYTF
TGTGCCAGCAGCCAAGAATTGCGACAGGGCAGAGGCTACACCTTC
>-|TRBV6-1|TRBJ1-5|-
CASSSMWGQPQHF
TGTGCCAGCAGTTCGATGTGGGGTCAGCCCCAGCATTTT
>-|TRBV19|TRBJ2-7|-
CASSIVGSGNYEQYF
TGTGCCAGTAGTATAGTCGGAAGCGGAAACTACGAGCAGTACTTC
>-|TRBV2|TRBJ2-2|-
CASGGPGHRNTGELFF
TGTGCCAGCGGGGGGCCGGGACATAGGAACACCGGGGAGCTGTTTTTT
>-|TRBV7-9|TRBJ1-3|once
CASSPRADPENTIYF
TGTGCCAGCAGCCCAAGGGCAGACCCTGAGAACACCATATATTTT
>TRBD2|TRBV5-4|TRBJ2-2|-
CASSLGLAGNTGELFF
TGTGCCAGCAGCTTGGGGCTAGCGGGGAACACCGGGGAGCTGTTTTTT
>TRBD1|TRBV2|TRBJ2-7|once
CASSEIQGVSEQYF
TGTGCCAGCAGTGAAATCCAGGGGGTATCCGAGCAGTACTTC
>-|TRBV30|TRBJ1-3|-
CAWTWRRGNTIYF
TGTGCCTGGACGTGGAGGCGTGGAAACACCATATATTTT
>-|TRBV10-3|TRBJ2-7|-
CAISDGQSSSYEQYF
TGTGCCATCAGTGATGGACAGAGTAGCTCCTACGAGCAGTACTTC
>-|TRBV6-1|TRBJ1-6|-
CASGQANSPLHF
TGTGCCAGCGGGCAGGCGAATTCACCCCTCCACTTT
>-|TRBV12-5|TRBJ2-7|-
CASGSDLTSYYEQYF
TGTGCTAGTGGTTCGGACCTGACGAGCTACTACGAGCAGTACTTC
>-|TRBV10-3|TRBJ2-1|-
CAISETPSIGEQFF
TGTGCCATCAGTGAAACGCCGTCGATTGGTGAGCAGTTCTTC